This passage covers 16 T cell receptor beta chains from one sample sequenced in a study of shared clonotypes between healthy human individuals. Method: immunoSEQ multiplex PCR; TCRdb's copy keeps in-frame clones and lacks some. The sample comprises about 2.1 million clones, 80% to 95% of which are singletons, and less than 2% rests with the top ten. CD45RO-negative cells were positively selected for CCR7, leaving out terminally differentiated effector memory CD45RA+ cells. Material: naive CD8+ T cells from PBMCs. These receptors all come from a man younger than 30 in good health. Some clones in this sample may be carry-over from other donors' samples.

The chain employs TRBV6-6 and TRBJ1-1, with D perhaps matching TRBD1 (5 bases). V dropped 0 bases and J dropped 4 bases, with 9 bases sitting between them. CDR1 and CDR2 (germline): MNHNY, SVGAGI (reference sequence). The CDR3 is made up of 14 amino acids. The CDR3 nucleotides are TGTGCCAGCAGTTACTCTGGGGGGTTCACTGAAGCTTTCTTT. This sequence encodes CASSYSGGFTEAFF.

As for this clone: The same CDR3 also results from other DNA sequences found in this sample. This chain connects TRBV28 to TRBJ2-3; tentatively, D is TRBD2 (5 bases). Germline V gene data show CDR1 as MDHEN and CDR2 as SYDVKM. V was trimmed by 2 bases and J by 2 bases, leaving 8 bases between them. This CDR3 contains 14 residues. The DNA for the CDR3 is TGTGCCAGCAGTTTACGGGGATACACAGATACGCAGTATTTT. Translating gives CASSLRGYTDTQYF.

The chain is built from TRBV27 and TRBJ1-2; no clear D. In germline, CDR1 is MNHEY, CDR2 SMNVEV (reference sequence). Trimming left V 10 bases short and J 3 bases short, with 15 bases between. The CDR3 covers 13 residues. CDR3: CATSPGDYYGYTF. The CDR3, as DNA: TGTGCCACCTCACCAGGTGACTACTATGGCTACACCTTC.

The CDR3 sequence: CATSRGDTQYF. In nucleotides, the CDR3 is TGTGCCACCAGCAGAGGGGATACGCAGTATTTT. This chain uses TRBV15 with TRBJ2-3, with unresolved D. Germline-derived CDR1 and CDR2 are LNHNV and YYDKDF (reference sequence). Trimming took off 1 base at V and 6 bases at J, with 2 bases between the two ends. The CDR3 has 11 amino acids.

The rearrangement uses TRBV5-1 and TRBJ2-5; 11 bases line up with TRBD2. This CDR3 contains 16 residues. The V segment lost 3 bases and the J segment 2 bases; nucleotides outside the gene matches: 6. Germline assignment: CDR1 SGHRS and CDR2 YFSETQ. CDR3 nucleotide sequence: TGCGCCAGCAGCTCCGGGACTAGCGGCCTTCAAGAGACCCAGTACTTC. Protein sequence: CASSSGTSGLQETQYF.

This chain joins TRBV5-6 and TRBJ2-5, with D maybe TRBD2 (6 bases). The ends were cut back, 4 bases at V and 2 bases at J, with 12 bases in the middle. The CDR3 contains 14 residues. Germline V gene data show CDR1 as SGHDT and CDR2 as YYEEEE. The CDR3 region has the DNA TGTGCCAGCAGCCTGACTGGGGGGCAAGAGACCCAGTACTTC. Protein sequence: CASSLTGGQETQYF.

This clone was seen a single time. V usage is TRBV4-2 and J usage is TRBJ1-3; D possibly corresponds to TRBD1 (6 bases). Germline V gives CDR1 LGHNA, CDR2 YNFKEQ. CDR3 size: 17 residues. Trimming took 4 bases from V and 3 from J, leaving 19 bases between them. The DNA of the CDR3 is TGTGCCAGCAGCCCTCAAGGGGGAGGGAGAAATGGAAACACCATATATTTT. It yields the protein CASSPQGGGRNGNTIYF.

This chain uses TRBV2 with TRBJ2-1; TRBD1 agrees at 7 bases. The CDR3 spans 17 residues. Germline values: CDR1 SNHLY, CDR2 FYNNEI. With V trimmed by 4 bases and J by 4 bases, 13 bases remained unmatched. The CDR3 loop is CASSGLMHDRVYNEQFF. The CDR3 DNA reads as TGTGCCAGCAGTGGGCTGATGCATGACAGGGTTTACAATGAGCAGTTCTTC.

Comments on this clone: This CDR3 is also generated by other DNA sequences in the sample. V usage is TRBV4-1 and J usage is TRBJ2-7; 8 bases are shared with TRBD1. Germline V gene lookup returns CDR1 MGHRA and CDR2 YSYEKL. The V gene end was trimmed by 3 bases and the J gene end by 3 bases; junction bases not matched to a gene: 1. The CDR3 sequence is 13 residues long. CDR3 DNA sequence: TGCGCCAGCAGCCACGACAGGGGCTACGAGCAGTACTTC. Protein: CASSHDRGYEQYF.

The chain is built from TRBV11-2 and TRBJ2-5; D possibly uses TRBD1 or TRBD2 (5 bases each). The CDR3 consists of 16 residues. Germline V gives CDR1 SGHAT, CDR2 FQNNGV. Deletions cut 1 base from V and 2 bases from J, with 14 bases between. The CDR3 coding sequence is TGTGCCAGCAGCTTAGTGCAGGGATGGAGGCAAGAGACCCAGTACTTC. The encoded protein is CASSLVQGWRQETQYF.

The J gene is TRBJ2-2, the V gene TRBV27; weak D call: TRBD1 (6 bases). CDR3 length: 17 amino acids. Germline CDR1 MNHEY, CDR2 SMNVEV (reference sequence). Trimming removed 6 bases at V and 1 base at J, with 18 bases between. As DNA, the CDR3 is TGTGCCAGCAGCCTACCTCGGACAGATGAGAACACCGGGGAGCTGTTTTTT. This codes for CASSLPRTDENTGELFF.

J is TRBJ2-2 and V is TRBV7-6; 9 nucleotides align to TRBD2. The CDR3 loop spans 16 amino acids. V lost 4 bases, J lost 6 bases, and 9 bases stayed unmatched. Germline lookup yields CDR1 SGHVS and CDR2 FNYEAQ. CDR3 DNA sequence: TGTGCCAGCAGCTGGGTAGCGGGAGAAGGTCCCGGGGAGCTGTTTTTT. Its protein is CASSWVAGEGPGELFF.

The chain couples TRBV6-1 to TRBJ1-5; no clear D gene. CDR3 size: 15 residues. Per the germline V gene, CDR1 is MNHNS and CDR2 is SASEGT. Trimming shortened V by 3 bases and J by 1 base, and 10 bases separated the two germline ends. CDR3 bases: TGTGCCAGCAGTGAGGCGAACTCAAGCAATCAGCCCCAGCATTTT. The encoded protein is CASSEANSSNQPQHF.

The gene calls are TRBV7-9 and TRBJ2-5; D ambiguous. The CDR3 length is 12 residues. V shed 1 base and J shed 7 bases, with 7 bases lying between them. The V gene's germline CDR1 is SEHNR and CDR2 FQNEAQ (reference sequence). The chain's CDR3 is CASSLGVGTQYF. The CDR3 DNA is TGTGCCAGCAGCTTAGGGGTCGGGACCCAGTACTTC.

The chain has TRBV25-1 and TRBJ2-7, with 7 bases matching TRBD1. Trimming took 4 bases from V and 3 from J; bases not matched to a gene: 3. Per germline, CDR1 MGHDK and CDR2 SYGVNS. This CDR3 region has 13 residues. The CDR3 DNA reads as TGTGCCAGCAGTGGACAGGGCCACTACGAGCAGTACTTC. The encoded protein is CASSGQGHYEQYF.

V is TRBV2 and J is TRBJ2-4, with D uncertain. In germline, CDR1 is SNHLY, CDR2 FYNNEI. The CDR3 contains 12 residues. The V and J ends lost 3 bases and 3 bases respectively, with 3 bases between them. CDR3 sequence: CASSDLKNIQYF. The DNA of the CDR3 is TGTGCCAGCAGTGATCTCAAAAACATTCAGTACTTC.